This T cell receptor beta chain was recovered during a study of blood T cells in healthy people across ages. It was with a sample-barcoded 5' primer and a J-beta primer mix that a second PCR of roughly 7 to 12 cycles was run. TCRdb independently ran MiXCR on the 5' RACE reads; one entry per CDR3 protein. Of nearly 1 million distinct CDR3 sequences in the sample, just over 50% were seen once. The V gene end was trimmed by 2 bases and the J gene end by 6 bases; junction bases not matched to a gene: 7. The CDR3 extends over 15 amino acids. Per germline, CDR1 MGHRA and CDR2 YSYEKL. This clonotype appeared a few times.

The sample consisted of blood. The J gene is TRBJ2-7, the V gene TRBV4-1, with TRBD2 matching over 10 bases. The receptor was isolated from a woman in her sixties or seventies in good health. Here the CDR3 reads CASSQPSGSRSEQYF. Here the CDR3 DNA reads TGCGCCAGCAGCCAACCTAGCGGGAGTCGGAGCGAGCAGTACTTC.